The 21 T cell receptor beta chains reported below all come from one sample, sequenced in a study of blood T cell repertoires in COVID-19. Clones were sequenced by immunoSEQ multiplex PCR, and TCRdb holds only the in-frame ones, with some missing. The sample yields a few hundred thousand clones, nearly 90% seen once. The sample was PBMCs or T cells enriched from blood (not recorded which). The receptors were gathered from a woman aged 25 to 39 who had recovered from COVID-19.

This chain links TRBV28 with TRBJ1-2; 7 nucleotides agree with TRBD1. V was clipped by 5 bases and J by 4 bases; unmatched bases: 7. CDR1 and CDR2 (germline): MDHEN, SYDVKM. The CDR3 is 14 residues long. The CDR3 sequence is CASSIGTDPYGYTF. The DNA of the CDR3 is TGTGCCAGCAGTATTGGGACAGATCCCTATGGCTACACCTTC.

This sequence joins TRBV18 and TRBJ2-7; D call uncertain. The CDR3 extends over 14 amino acids. Germline CDR1 is KGHSH and CDR2 is LQKENI. Trimming cost V 0 bases and J 2 bases, with 8 bases left between them. The CDR3, as DNA: TGTGCCAGCTCACCACCACACGATCCCTACGAGCAGTACTTC. It is translated as CASSPPHDPYEQYF.

This clone was recorded once. This sequence joins TRBV19 and TRBJ2-5, with 9 positions matching TRBD1. Trimming removed 3 bases from V and 2 bases from J; junction bases left unmatched: 4. Germline V gene lookup returns CDR1 LNHDA and CDR2 SQIVND (reference sequence). The CDR3 is 15 residues long. The CDR3 reads CASSIAGQGQETQYF. CDR3 bases: TGTGCCAGTAGTATTGCCGGACAGGGGCAAGAGACCCAGTACTTC.

The rearrangement joins TRBV5-1 to TRBJ2-5, with D possibly matching TRBD2 (5 bases). The V gene lost 2 bases and the J gene lost 4 bases, with 9 bases spanning the gap. Germline-derived CDR1 and CDR2 are SGHRS and YFSETQ. The CDR3 length is 13 residues. This CDR3 reads CASSFFLAETQYF. CDR3 nucleotide sequence: TGCGCCAGCAGCTTTTTTCTAGCAGAGACCCAGTACTTC. Complete variable domain (other parts from reference TRBV5-1 and TRBJ2-5): KAGVTQTPRYLIKTRGQQVTLSCSPISGHRSVSWYQQTPGQGLQFLFEYFSETQRNKGNFPGRFSGRQFSNSRSEMNVSTLELGDSALYLCASSFFLAETQYFGPGTRLLVL.

The chain employs TRBV7-8 and TRBJ2-1; the match to TRBD2 covers 14 bases. V shed 5 bases, J shed 8 bases, and the junction held 17 bases outside the gene matches. CDR1 SGHVS and CDR2 FQNEAQ come from the germline V gene. This CDR3 has 19 residues. CDR3 in amino acids: CASSPRLAGGGMAKDEQFF. In DNA, the CDR3 is TGTGCCAGCAGCCCAAGACTAGCGGGAGGGGGAATGGCAAAGGATGAGCAGTTCTTC.

The chain couples TRBV5-1 to TRBJ2-1; 12 nucleotides align to TRBD2. The germline CDR1 and CDR2 sequences are SGHRS and YFSETQ. The junction had 14 bases not matched to a gene; V was cut back by 4 bases and J by 0 bases. The length of the CDR3 is 20 residues. CDR3 coding DNA: TGCGCCAGCAGCAAACCAGGACTAGCGGGGCCCCTTAGCTCCTACAATGAGCAGTTCTTC. It yields the protein CASSKPGLAGPLSSYNEQFF.

The rearrangement links TRBV2 to TRBJ2-7; D is ambiguous. This CDR3 region has 12 residues. Germline V gene lookup returns CDR1 SNHLY and CDR2 FYNNEI. The V end was cut by 5 bases, the J end by 0 bases, with 5 bases between. The CDR3 region has the DNA TGTGCCAGCAGTCGGGTCTCCTACGAGCAGTACTTC. It is translated as CASSRVSYEQYF.

The rearrangement uses TRBV14 and TRBJ2-3, with TRBD2 as a possible D gene (5 bases). Per germline, CDR1 SGHDN and CDR2 FVKESK. The CDR3 contains 13 residues. V was trimmed by 6 bases and J by 0 bases, leaving 7 bases between them. This CDR3 is CASRRASTDTQYF. DNA for the CDR3: TGTGCCAGCAGGCGGGCTAGCACAGATACGCAGTATTTT.

The V gene is TRBV5-6, the J gene TRBJ2-5; TRBD2 agrees at 10 bases. The CDR3 consists of 14 residues. V lost 3 bases and J lost 5; bases outside the gene matches: 4. In germline, CDR1 is SGHDT, CDR2 YYEEEE. CDR3 loop: CASSSSAGGETQYF. The CDR3 DNA is TGTGCCAGCAGCTCATCAGCGGGGGGGGAGACCCAGTACTTC.

This chain uses TRBV2 with TRBJ1-5, with TRBD1 matching 10 bases. V trimming: 7 bases; J trimming: 8 bases; junction bases outside the gene matches: 8. Germline V CDR1 and CDR2: SNHLY, FYNNEI. The CDR3 has 14 amino acids. The CDR3 region has the DNA TGTGCCAGCACCACGGACAGGGGGAGGGAGCCCCAGCATTTT. Protein sequence: CASTTDRGREPQHF.

The CDR3 nucleotides read TGCGCCAGCAGCCTACAGGGTTGGGATACGCAGTATTTT. Translation gives CASSLQGWDTQYF. This chain uses TRBV5-1 with TRBJ2-3; perhaps TRBD1 as D (6 bases). V was clipped by 4 bases and J by 6 bases, with 12 bases between them. Looked up from germline, CDR1 is SGHRS and CDR2 is YFSETQ. This CDR3 has 13 residues.

This chain joins TRBV3-1 (or the pseudogene TRBV3-2) and TRBJ2-1; the match to TRBD2 covers 8 bases. Germline lookup yields CDR1 LGHDT and CDR2 YNNKEL (reference sequence). The CDR3 totals 12 residues. V was pared by 1 base and J by 12 bases, with 2 bases of the junction left unmatched. The CDR3 bases are TGTGCCAGCAGCCAAGCAGGACTAGCGCAGTTCTTC. Translating gives CASSQAGLAQFF.

V usage is TRBV5-1 and J usage is TRBJ1-4; D is unclear. The CDR3 spans 14 residues. Trimming removed 0 bases at V and 7 bases at J, with 10 bases between. In germline, CDR1 is SGHRS, CDR2 YFSETQ. The CDR3, as DNA: TGCGCCAGCAGCTTGGCCGAGGAAGGTGAAAAACTGTTTTTT. Its translation: CASSLAEEGEKLFF.

The chain employs TRBV5-1 and TRBJ2-3, with 7 nucleotides matching TRBD2. With 0 bases clipped from V and 0 bases from J, the junction kept 4 bases outside the gene matches. Per germline, CDR1 SGHRS and CDR2 YFSETQ. The CDR3 spans 16 residues. This CDR3 is CASSLVFSGSTDTQYF. As DNA, the CDR3 is TGCGCCAGCAGCTTGGTTTTTAGCGGGAGCACAGATACGCAGTATTTT.

This chain connects TRBV5-1 to TRBJ2-1; 11 nucleotides align to TRBD2. This CDR3 region has 16 residues. V was pared by 0 bases and J by 7 bases, with 6 bases of the junction left unmatched. CDR1 is SGHRS and CDR2 is YFSETQ in the germline V gene. CDR3 sequence: CASSLGGLAGGNEQFF. The CDR3 nucleotides are TGCGCCAGCAGCTTGGGTGGACTAGCGGGCGGGAATGAGCAGTTCTTC.

This clone was seen a handful of times. The J gene is TRBJ1-4, the V gene TRBV27; D unresolved. V was pared by 4 bases and J by 4 bases, with 4 bases between. Germline V gene data show CDR1 as MNHEY and CDR2 as SMNVEV (reference sequence). The CDR3 covers 12 residues. The CDR3 is CASSSYNEKLFF. The CDR3 coding sequence is TGTGCCAGCAGTTCCTATAATGAAAAACTGTTTTTT.

This clone occurred once. This rearrangement joins TRBV2 to TRBJ2-7; the match to TRBD1 covers 7 bases. This CDR3 is 14 amino acids long. Trimming took 8 bases from V and 2 from J; bases not matched to a gene: 9. Germline CDR1 SNHLY, CDR2 FYNNEI. The CDR3 here is CASDRQGLPYEQYF. The CDR3 DNA reads as TGTGCCAGCGACCGACAGGGCCTTCCCTACGAGCAGTACTTC.

CDR3: CASSSTGTSGGETQYF. CDR3 coding DNA: TGTGCCAGCAGCTCAACCGGGACTAGCGGCGGAGAGACCCAGTACTTC. The chain joins TRBV7-3 to TRBJ2-5; 11 bases line up with TRBD2. Losses at the gene ends were 4 bases for V and 4 bases for J; bases not matched to a gene: 8. CDR1 is SGHTA and CDR2 is FQGTGA in the germline V gene. The CDR3 has 16 residues.

The chain couples TRBV10-3 to TRBJ2-1; 8 bases map to TRBD2. Trimming took 2 bases from V and 4 from J; bases not matched to a gene: 7. Germline CDR1 is ENHRY and CDR2 is SYGVKD. The CDR3 is made up of 16 amino acids. The CDR3: CAISELVAGSYNEQFF. The DNA for the CDR3 is TGTGCCATCAGTGAGCTAGTAGCGGGGTCATACAATGAGCAGTTCTTC.

This clone showed up just once. The V and J genes are TRBV6-2 or TRBV6-3 and TRBJ2-2; 7 positions agree with TRBD2. Per germline, CDR1 MNHEY and CDR2 SVGEGT. This CDR3 spans 15 amino acids. V lost 6 bases and J lost 6; bases outside the gene matches: 10. CDR3 protein: CASSSLGGRAGELFF. CDR3 DNA: TGTGCCAGCAGCTCGCTCGGGGGGAGGGCCGGGGAGCTGTTTTTT.

The CDR3 here is CASSPGINQPQHF. DNA for the CDR3: TGCGCCAGCAGCCCAGGCATCAATCAGCCCCAGCATTTT. The chain is built from TRBV5-1 and TRBJ1-5; D remains ambiguous. The ends were cut back, 4 bases at V and 3 bases at J, with 8 bases in the middle. The CDR3 is 13 residues long. The germline V gene has CDR1 SGHRS and CDR2 YFSETQ.